Listed below are T cell receptor beta chains from one sample, sequenced in a study of lymphopenia after photon versus proton radiotherapy. Only in-frame clones appear in the TCRdb table, and some are missing; sequencing was by immunoSEQ multiplex PCR. The profile covers around 24,000 clones, with approximately 85% appearing a single time and over 4% taken by the ten largest. The sample in question was peripheral blood, obtained from a patient treated with photon-based radiotherapy. These receptors all stem from a man aged 30 to 45 with gastric cancer. CDR3s include the opening cysteine and the closing phenylalanine or tryptophan.

V gene	CDR3 protein
TRBV5-1	CASSLGDREHEQYF
TRBV11-2	CASSWGQSNFQETQYF
TRBV6-4	CASRWTANTGELFF
TRBV4-2	CASSQPVLGREQFF
TRBV28	CASRIQGGETQYF
TRBV7-3	CASSFEGELFF
TRBV28	CASSLRSSISSQHF
TRBV28	CAGSTTGSLQPQHF
TRBV6-6	CASSGQVFSNQPQHF
TRBV29-1	CSVEGTGEGNTIYF
TRBV5-4	CASSLDVAEETQYF
TRBV28	CASTTSGEVRYGYTF
TRBV5-1	CASSLGLAGREQYF
TRBV7-9	CASSLVGSNQPQHF
TRBV7-2	CASRTGYIPQETQYF
TRBV14	CASSPGGSYGYTF
TRBV6-5	CASSYSMGDSYEQYF
TRBV6-5	CASTPGESTEAFF
TRBV9	CASSKGSSNTEAFF
TRBV5-4	CASSSDRLAGVTDTQYF